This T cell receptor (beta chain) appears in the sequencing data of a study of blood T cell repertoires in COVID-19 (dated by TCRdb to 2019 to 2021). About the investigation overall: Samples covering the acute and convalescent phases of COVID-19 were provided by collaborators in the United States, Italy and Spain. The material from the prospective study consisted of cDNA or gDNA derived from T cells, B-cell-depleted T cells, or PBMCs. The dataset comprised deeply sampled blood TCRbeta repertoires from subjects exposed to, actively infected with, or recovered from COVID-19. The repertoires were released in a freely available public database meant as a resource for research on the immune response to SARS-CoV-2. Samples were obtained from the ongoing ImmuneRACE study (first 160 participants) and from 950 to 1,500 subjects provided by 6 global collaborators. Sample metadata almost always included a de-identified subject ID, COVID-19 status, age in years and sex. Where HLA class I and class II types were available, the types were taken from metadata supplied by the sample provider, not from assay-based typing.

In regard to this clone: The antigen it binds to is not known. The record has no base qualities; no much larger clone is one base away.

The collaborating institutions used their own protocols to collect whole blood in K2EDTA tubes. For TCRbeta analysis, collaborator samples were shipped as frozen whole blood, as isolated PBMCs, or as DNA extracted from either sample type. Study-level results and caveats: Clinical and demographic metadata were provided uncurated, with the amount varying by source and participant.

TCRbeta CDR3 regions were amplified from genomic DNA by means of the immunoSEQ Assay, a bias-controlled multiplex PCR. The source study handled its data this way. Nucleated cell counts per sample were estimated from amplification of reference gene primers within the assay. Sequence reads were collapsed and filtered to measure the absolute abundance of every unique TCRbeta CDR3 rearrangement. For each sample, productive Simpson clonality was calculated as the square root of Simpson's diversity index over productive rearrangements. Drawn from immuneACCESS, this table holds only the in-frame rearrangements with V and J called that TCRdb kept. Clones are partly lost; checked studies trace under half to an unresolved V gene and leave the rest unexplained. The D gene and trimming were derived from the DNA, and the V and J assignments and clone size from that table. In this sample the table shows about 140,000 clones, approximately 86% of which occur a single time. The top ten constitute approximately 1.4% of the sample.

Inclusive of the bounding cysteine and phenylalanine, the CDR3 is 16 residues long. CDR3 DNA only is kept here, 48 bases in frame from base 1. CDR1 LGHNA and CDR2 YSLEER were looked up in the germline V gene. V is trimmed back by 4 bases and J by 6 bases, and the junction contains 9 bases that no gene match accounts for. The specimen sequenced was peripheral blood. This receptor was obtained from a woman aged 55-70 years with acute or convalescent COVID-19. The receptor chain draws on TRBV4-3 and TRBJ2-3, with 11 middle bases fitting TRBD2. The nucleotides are TGCGCCAGCAGCCTGTTCGGGACTAGCGGAGGGGATACGCAGTATTTT. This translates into CASSLFGTSGGDTQYF.